This T cell receptor (beta chain) was recorded in a study of early T cells in non-severe SARS-CoV-2 infection. For the study at large: It was bulk RNA from unsorted whole blood that was sequenced, and the chains were unpaired.

Study-wide findings and caveats: In VDJdb matching, anti-spike CD8 responses were favored while private and CD4 specificities went missing.

MiXCR, run by TCRdb on the 5' RACE reads, gives a single entry per CDR3 protein. The data show 80,000 to 95,000 distinct CDR3 sequences, about 14% seen once. This clonotype was observed a handful of times. The antigen is unknown. Trimming removed 0 bases at V and 6 bases at J, with 14 bases between. The V gene's germline CDR1 is SGHRS and CDR2 YFSETQ. The CDR3 runs to 15 residues. The sample consisted of whole blood. This sequence joins TRBV5-1 and TRBJ2-3; D remains unclear. The origin of this receptor is an adult who was a healthcare worker with PCR-confirmed SARS-CoV-2 infection or an uninfected control (not recorded which). The DNA for the CDR3 is TGCGCCAGCAGCTTGGCGGCGCCCTCTCCCGATACGCAGTATTTT. Protein: CASSLAAPSPDTQYF.